One sample yielded the 28 T cell receptor beta chains listed below, sequenced in a study of blood T cell repertoires in COVID-19. Generated by immunoSEQ multiplex PCR, the TCRdb table keeps only in-frame clones and is missing some. The sample shows 140,000 or so clones, around 79% of them seen only once. Sequencing input: peripheral blood. These receptors were collected from a man aged 50 or older with active or convalescent COVID-19.

CDR3 residues: CASSPGTGYGYTF. The CDR3 DNA reads as TGTGCCAGTAGTCCCGGGACAGGCTATGGCTACACCTTC. The J gene is TRBJ1-2, the V gene TRBV19; 8 bases map to TRBD1. The CDR3 loop spans 13 amino acids. CDR1 is LNHDA and CDR2 is SQIVND in the germline V gene (reference sequence). Germline trimming cut 5 bases from V and 4 bases from J; bases unmatched to any gene: 3.

This clone has a single count. The chain joins TRBV10-3 to TRBJ2-3; 10 bases agree with TRBD2. With V trimmed by 6 bases and J by 6 bases, 15 bases remained unmatched. The CDR3 length is 17 residues. Germline V gene lookup returns CDR1 ENHRY and CDR2 SYGVKD. The CDR3 DNA reads TGTGCCATCAGGGAAGTGAAGAGCGGGAGGGCCATGGATACGCAGTATTTT. Translating it yields CAIREVKSGRAMDTQYF.

The chain carries TRBV27 and TRBJ1-5; a weak D match, TRBD1 (6 bases). V lost 8 bases to trimming and J lost 3 bases, with 8 bases between them. Germline loops: CDR1 MNHEY, CDR2 SMNVEV (reference sequence). CDR3 length: 12 amino acids. The CDR3 coding sequence is TGTGCCAGCGGACAGAACAATCAGCCCCAGCATTTT. It specifies CASGQNNQPQHF.

This chain uses TRBV7-3 with TRBJ2-7; maybe TRBD1 (6 bases). Germline values: CDR1 SGHTA, CDR2 FQGTGA. The CDR3 has 13 residues. V lost 5 bases to trimming and J lost 4 bases, with 12 bases between them. As DNA, the CDR3 is TGTGCCAGCAGCCAGGGGCTCCAGTACGAGCAGTACTTC. It is translated as CASSQGLQYEQYF.

This clone has more than one count but fewer than ten. The V and J genes are TRBV19 and TRBJ1-6; 8 bases fit TRBD1. Germline loops: CDR1 LNHDA, CDR2 SQIVND (reference sequence). Trimming cost V 3 bases and J 10 bases; bases outside gene matches: 11. The CDR3 extends over 16 amino acids. The CDR3 loop reads CASSIGTGEGGSPLHF. The CDR3 DNA sequence: TGTGCCAGTAGTATCGGGACAGGAGAAGGAGGGTCACCCCTCCACTTT.

V gene TRBV24-1 combines with J gene TRBJ2-3; TRBD1 matches 7 bases. CDR1 and CDR2 from the germline V gene are KGHDR and SFDVKD. CDR3 length: 16 amino acids. With V trimmed by 5 bases and J by 1 base, 8 bases remained unmatched. The CDR3 sequence is CATSGADRARTDTQYF. CDR3 nucleotides: TGTGCCACCAGTGGGGCCGACAGGGCCCGCACAGATACGCAGTATTTT.

This clone was observed a single time. The rearrangement joins TRBV10-3 to TRBJ2-5; no reliable D call. Looked up from germline, CDR1 is ENHRY and CDR2 is SYGVKD. V lost 3 bases and J lost 0, with 11 bases in between. This CDR3 has 15 residues. Here the CDR3 reads CAISDPTEYQETQYF. The CDR3 region has the DNA TGTGCCATCAGTGACCCTACAGAGTACCAAGAGACCCAGTACTTC.

The chain is built from TRBV7-9 and TRBJ2-1; D perhaps matches TRBD1 (5 bases). This CDR3 spans 18 amino acids. V dropped 0 bases and J dropped 4 bases, with 19 bases sitting between them. Germline loops: CDR1 SEHNR, CDR2 FQNEAQ (reference sequence). The CDR3 is CASSLALGVGEEYNEQFF. The CDR3 nucleotides read TGTGCCAGCAGCTTAGCCTTAGGGGTAGGGGAAGAATACAATGAGCAGTTCTTC.

V is TRBV27 and J is TRBJ2-7; D is possibly TRBD1 (8 bases). Trimming removed 4 bases from V and 3 bases from J, with 13 bases in between. The CDR3 is made up of 14 amino acids. Germline V gene lookup returns CDR1 MNHEY and CDR2 SMNVEV (reference sequence). The CDR3 DNA reads TGTGCCAGCAGTTGGACAGGGAGGGTCTACGAGCAGTACTTC. It encodes CASSWTGRVYEQYF.

This clone occurred once. The chain uses TRBV21-1 and TRBJ2-6; the DNA was not used to check the table's D call, TRBD1. TRBV21-1 is described as a pseudogene. CDR3 length equals 18 residues. The CDR3 loop is CASSLTGTGTSGANVLTF. As DNA, the CDR3 is TGTGCCAGCAGCCTTACCGGGACAGGCACATCTGGGGCCAACGTCCTGACTTTC.

This clone has just one count. The chain joins TRBV24-1 to TRBJ1-3, with a weak D call TRBD1 (6 bases). The CDR3 has 18 residues. Germline CDR1 and CDR2: KGHDR and SFDVKD. V was cut by 3 bases and J by 0 bases, with 17 bases left in between. The CDR3 coding sequence is TGTGCCACCAGTGATCTACCCCGACAGGCCAACTCTGGAAACACCATATATTTT. Translating gives CATSDLPRQANSGNTIYF.

This clone was counted at least ten times. The V gene is TRBV20-1, the J gene TRBJ2-1; D gene unclear. Trimming shortened V by 3 bases and J by 7 bases, and 7 bases separated the two germline ends. CDR1 and CDR2 (germline): DFQATT, SNEGSKA (reference sequence). The CDR3 runs to 11 residues. CDR3 amino acids: CSASKANEQFF. The CDR3 nucleotides read TGCAGTGCTAGTAAAGCAAATGAGCAGTTCTTC.

This clone was found many times. This chain connects TRBV10-3 to TRBJ2-7; 13 bases are shared with TRBD2. The CDR3 spans 16 residues. CDR1 and CDR2 (germline): ENHRY, SYGVKD. J was trimmed by 6 bases and V by 1 base; bases with no gene match: 6. CDR3 region: CAISEFITSGRAEQYF. In DNA form, the CDR3 reads TGTGCCATCAGTGAGTTTATCACTAGCGGGAGGGCCGAGCAGTACTTC.

The chain links TRBV4-1 to TRBJ2-3, with 9 positions matching TRBD2. Germline V gene data show CDR1 as MGHRA and CDR2 as YSYEKL. This CDR3 comprises 15 residues. Trimming took 4 bases from V and 0 from J; bases not matched to a gene: 2. The DNA of the CDR3 is TGCGCCAGCAGCCTTCTAGCGGGGAGCACAGATACGCAGTATTTT. It specifies CASSLLAGSTDTQYF.

This chain links TRBV19 with TRBJ2-2; D is uncertain. The V gene's germline CDR1 is LNHDA and CDR2 SQIVND (reference sequence). The CDR3 sequence is 13 residues long. Trimming removed 9 bases from V and 6 bases from J, with 14 bases in between. As DNA, the CDR3 is TGTGCCAGCTCCGTGGCAGGTCCCGGGGAGCTGTTTTTT. Its protein product is CASSVAGPGELFF.

V and J are TRBV2 and TRBJ1-2; unclear D gene. V was clipped by 8 bases and J by 2 bases, with 9 bases between them. Germline-derived CDR1 and CDR2 are SNHLY and FYNNEI. The CDR3 sequence is 12 residues long. CDR3 sequence reads: CASAGENYGYTF. The DNA of the CDR3 is TGTGCCAGCGCCGGGGAAAACTATGGCTACACCTTC.

The J gene is TRBJ2-2, the V gene TRBV19; 8 bases agree with TRBD1. The CDR3 is made up of 15 amino acids. The germline gives CDR1 LNHDA, CDR2 SQIVND (reference sequence). V shed 5 bases and J 5 bases; nucleotides not matched to a gene: 7. The CDR3 loop reads CASSPNRGKTGELFF. For the CDR3, the DNA is TGTGCCAGTAGTCCTAACAGGGGGAAAACCGGGGAGCTGTTTTTT.

J is TRBJ2-1 and V is TRBV28; D is possibly TRBD2 (5 bases). CDR3 length equals 14 residues. Per germline, CDR1 MDHEN and CDR2 SYDVKM. V lost 7 bases to trimming and J lost 5 bases, with 15 bases between them. CDR3 in amino acids: CASTIPGFNNEQFF. CDR3 DNA sequence: TGTGCCAGCACCATACCGGGGTTCAACAATGAGCAGTTCTTC.

This chain links TRBV27 with TRBJ2-1, with a tentative D call TRBD1 (5 bases). CDR3 length: 15 amino acids. Looked up from germline, CDR1 is MNHEY and CDR2 is SMNVEV (reference sequence). Trimming left V 0 bases short and J 7 bases short, with 13 bases between. CDR3 in amino acids: CASSLSGRPGNEQFF. CDR3 nucleotides: TGTGCCAGCAGTTTATCGGGGCGCCCGGGTAATGAGCAGTTCTTC.

This clone has a handful of counts. The chain combines TRBV21-1 with TRBJ1-2; the DNA was not used to check the table's D call, TRBD1. TRBV21-1 is annotated as a pseudogene. The CDR3 sequence is 13 residues long. The CDR3 coding sequence is TGTGCCAGCAGCCTGACAGAAGTAGGTGGCTACACCTTC. It encodes CASSLTEVGGYTF.

The V call is TRBV7-3, the J call TRBJ2-1, with 9 positions matching TRBD2. The ends lost 2 bases at V and 6 bases at J; junction bases unmatched: 5. CDR1 is SGHTA, CDR2 FQGTGA, per germline. CDR3 length: 15 residues. CDR3 region: CASSLGGLASNEQFF. In nucleotides, the CDR3 is TGTGCCAGCAGCTTAGGAGGACTAGCGAGCAATGAGCAGTTCTTC.

In the case of this clone: The junction does not match germline at one end; this may be a read error. The V and J genes are TRBV19 and TRBJ1-3; D possibly corresponds to TRBD1 (5 bases). This CDR3 is built from 11 residues. Germline CDR1 LNHDA, CDR2 SQIVND (reference sequence). In DNA form, the CDR3 reads TGTGCCACCGACCAGGGAACCACCATATATTTT. Protein: CATDQGTTIYF.

This chain joins TRBV18 and TRBJ2-6; 9 nucleotides align to TRBD1. V was clipped by 5 bases and J by 0 bases; unmatched bases: 8. The CDR3 consists of 18 residues. Germline CDR1 reads KGHSH; CDR2 reads LQKENI. DNA for the CDR3: TGTGCCAGCTCATCAACCGGGACAGGGAGCTCTGGGGCCAACGTCCTGACTTTC. It yields the protein CASSSTGTGSSGANVLTF.

This clone was counted at least ten times. This rearrangement joins TRBV12-5 to TRBJ1-2, with unresolved D. V was shortened by 0 bases and J by 4 bases, with 12 bases between the two germline ends. CDR3 size: 15 residues. The germline CDR1 and CDR2 sequences are LGHNT and FRNRAP. CDR3 sequence reads: CASGLVASSSYGYTF. The CDR3 DNA reads TGTGCTAGTGGTTTGGTTGCCAGTTCAAGCTATGGCTACACCTTC.

The rearrangement uses TRBV4-2 and TRBJ2-1, with D uncertain. The CDR3 has 13 residues. Trimming took off 0 bases at V and 9 bases at J, with 9 bases between the two ends. CDR1 and CDR2 (germline): LGHNA, YNFKEQ. The CDR3 reads CASSQDRSFEQFF. The CDR3 DNA reads as TGTGCCAGCAGCCAAGATAGGAGTTTTGAGCAGTTCTTC.

The V gene is TRBV27, the J gene TRBJ1-1; no firm D call. V lost 6 bases and J 0 bases, leaving 11 bases between the germline ends. Germline values: CDR1 MNHEY, CDR2 SMNVEV (reference sequence). The CDR3 sequence is 14 residues long. The DNA of the CDR3 is TGTGCCAGCAGCCCACGAGCCATGAACACTGAAGCTTTCTTT. This codes for CASSPRAMNTEAFF.

The chain has TRBV2 and TRBJ2-1; 8 bases fit TRBD2. The ends lost 6 bases at V and 6 bases at J; junction bases unmatched: 7. The CDR3 sequence is 14 residues long. CDR1 is SNHLY and CDR2 is FYNNEI in the germline V gene. Written as DNA, the CDR3 is TGTGCCAGCAGACCGGGACTAGGCTTCAATGAGCAGTTCTTC. Protein product: CASRPGLGFNEQFF.

The rearrangement uses TRBV10-1 and TRBJ1-4, with 9 bases fitting TRBD1. The CDR3 contains 16 residues. V gave up 0 bases and J gave up 6 bases; unmatched junction bases: 5. Germline values: CDR1 WNHNN, CDR2 SYGVQD (reference sequence). Written as DNA, the CDR3 is TGCGCCAGCAGTGAGTCCGCCGGGACAGGGTATGAAAAACTGTTTTTT. Protein: CASSESAGTGYEKLFF.